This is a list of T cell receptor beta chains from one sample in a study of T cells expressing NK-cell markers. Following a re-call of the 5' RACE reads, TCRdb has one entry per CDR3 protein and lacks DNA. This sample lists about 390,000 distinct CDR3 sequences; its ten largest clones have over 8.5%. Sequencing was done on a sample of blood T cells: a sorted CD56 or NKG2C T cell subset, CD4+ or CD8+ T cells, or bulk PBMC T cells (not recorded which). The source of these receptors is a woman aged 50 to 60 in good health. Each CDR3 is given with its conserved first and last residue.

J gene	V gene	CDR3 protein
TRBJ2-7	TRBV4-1	CASSHDSRGTYEQYF
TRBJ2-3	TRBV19	CASMNRGSTDTQYF
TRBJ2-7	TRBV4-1	CASSQEGAGGNYEQYF
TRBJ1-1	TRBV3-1	CASQSSTEAFF
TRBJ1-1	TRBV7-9	CASSPRIGSPPMNTEAFF
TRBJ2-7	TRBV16	CASSQYNRVYEQYF
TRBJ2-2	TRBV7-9	CASSLGRLAMNTGELSF
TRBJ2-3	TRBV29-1	CSVGLANTDTQYF
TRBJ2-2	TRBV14	CASSQDLAGNTGELFF
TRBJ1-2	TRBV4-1	CASSQEPGGLNYGYTF
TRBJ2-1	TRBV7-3	CASSLIAQKEYEQFF
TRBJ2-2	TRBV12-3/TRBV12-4	CASSLRGLTGELFF
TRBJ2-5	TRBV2	CASSPTSVRGQETQYF
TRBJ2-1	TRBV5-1	CASSLDEASYNEQFF
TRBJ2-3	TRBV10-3	CAISNTATDTQYF
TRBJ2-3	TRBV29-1	CSVESGQDTQYF
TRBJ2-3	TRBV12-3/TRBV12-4	CASSSGVDTQYF
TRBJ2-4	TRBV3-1	CASSQVSRPSIQYF
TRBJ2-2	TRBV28	CASSFEKGELFF
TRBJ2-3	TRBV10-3	CAINGGQGQDTQYF
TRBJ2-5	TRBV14	CASRGGGWETQYF
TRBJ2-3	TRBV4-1	CASSQFSSGSTDTQYF
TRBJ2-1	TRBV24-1	CATSDFKRGKSSYNEQFF
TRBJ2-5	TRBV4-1	CASSQEFPTGNQETQYF
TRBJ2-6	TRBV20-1	CSANYYGGGSGANVLTF
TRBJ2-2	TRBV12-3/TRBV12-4	CASRPGLAGSGELFF
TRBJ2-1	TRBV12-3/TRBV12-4	CASKTGLAALDLFF
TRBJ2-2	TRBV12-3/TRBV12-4	CASSHIAGGPTFTGELFF
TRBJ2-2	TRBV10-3	CAISSSGSNTGELFF
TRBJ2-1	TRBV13	CASSRLADNNEQFF
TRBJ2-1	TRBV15	CATSRDVSVRTYNEQFF
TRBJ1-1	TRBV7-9	CAGLGQGGPEAFF
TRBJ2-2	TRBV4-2	CASSHPLPGAQRTGELFF
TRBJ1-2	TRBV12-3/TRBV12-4	CASSLVFWDSVLPPHF
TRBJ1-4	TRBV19	CASSMDRLSEKLFF
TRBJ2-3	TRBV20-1	CSARDGTRVADTQYF
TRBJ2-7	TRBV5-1	CASSSMRGEQYF
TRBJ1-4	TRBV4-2	CASSQVTGEGEKLFF
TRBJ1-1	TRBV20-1	CSARGTKSPGAFF
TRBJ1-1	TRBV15	CATSRPGTVTEAFF
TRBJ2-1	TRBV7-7	CASSLGLGREREQFF
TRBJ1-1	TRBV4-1	CASSRLGDGGLDTEAFF
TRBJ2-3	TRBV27	CASTLGAPGDTQYF
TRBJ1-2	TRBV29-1	CSVRLNYGYTF
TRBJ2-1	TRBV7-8	CASSLNIERSVGFNEQFF
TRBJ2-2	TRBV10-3	CAIKDTGTGELFF